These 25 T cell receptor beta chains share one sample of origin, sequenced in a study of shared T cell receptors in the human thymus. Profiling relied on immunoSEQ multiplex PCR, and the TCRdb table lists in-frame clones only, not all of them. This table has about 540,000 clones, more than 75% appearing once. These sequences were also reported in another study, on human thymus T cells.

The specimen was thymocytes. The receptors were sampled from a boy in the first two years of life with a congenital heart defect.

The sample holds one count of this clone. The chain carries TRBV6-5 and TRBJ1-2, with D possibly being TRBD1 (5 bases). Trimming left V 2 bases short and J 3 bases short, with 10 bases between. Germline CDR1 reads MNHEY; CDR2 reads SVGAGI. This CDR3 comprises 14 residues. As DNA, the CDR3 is TGTGCCAGCAGTTACATGGACAAGGACTATGGCTACACCTTC. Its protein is CASSYMDKDYGYTF.

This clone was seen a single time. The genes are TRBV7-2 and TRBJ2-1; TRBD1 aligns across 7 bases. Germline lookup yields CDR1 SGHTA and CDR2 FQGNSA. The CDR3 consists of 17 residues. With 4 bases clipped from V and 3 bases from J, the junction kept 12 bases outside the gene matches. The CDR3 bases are TGTGCCAGCAGCTCCACGAACCGACAGGGTTTCTACAATGAGCAGTTCTTC. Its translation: CASSSTNRQGFYNEQFF. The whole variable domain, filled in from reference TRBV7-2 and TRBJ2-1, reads GAGVSQSPSNKVTEKGKDVELRCDPISGHTALYWYRQSLGQGLEFLIYFQGNSAPDKSGLPSDRFSAERTGGSVSTLTIQRTQQEDSAVYLCASSSTNRQGFYNEQFFGPGTRLTVL.

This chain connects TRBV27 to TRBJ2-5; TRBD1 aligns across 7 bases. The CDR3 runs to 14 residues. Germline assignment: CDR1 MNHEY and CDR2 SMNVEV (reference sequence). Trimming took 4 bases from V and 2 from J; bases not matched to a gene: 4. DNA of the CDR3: TGTGCCAGCAGTTGTACAGGGGAGCAAGAGACCCAGTACTTC. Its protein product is CASSCTGEQETQYF.

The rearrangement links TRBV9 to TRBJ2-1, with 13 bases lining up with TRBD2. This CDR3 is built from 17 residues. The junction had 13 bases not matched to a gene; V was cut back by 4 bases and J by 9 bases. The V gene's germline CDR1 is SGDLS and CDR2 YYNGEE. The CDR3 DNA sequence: TGTGCCAGCAGCCCCGAACTAGCGGGAGGGACTCCTGTTGAGCAGTTCTTC. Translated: CASSPELAGGTPVEQFF.

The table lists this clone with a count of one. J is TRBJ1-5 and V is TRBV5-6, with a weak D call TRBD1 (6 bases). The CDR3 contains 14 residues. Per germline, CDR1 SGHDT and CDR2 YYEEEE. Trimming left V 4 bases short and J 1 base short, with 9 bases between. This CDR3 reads CASSQDRSNQPQHF. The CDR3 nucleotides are TGTGCCAGCAGCCAGGACAGAAGCAATCAGCCCCAGCATTTT.

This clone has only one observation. Written as DNA, the CDR3 is TGTGCCAGCAGTTTAACCGGGACAGGGACCTCTGGAAACACCATATATTTT. Translating it yields CASSLTGTGTSGNTIYF. The chain recombines TRBV2 with TRBJ1-3; the match to TRBD1 covers 9 bases. The length of the CDR3 is 17 residues. The ends lost 5 bases at V and 0 bases at J; junction bases unmatched: 8. CDR1 is SNHLY, CDR2 FYNNEI, per germline.

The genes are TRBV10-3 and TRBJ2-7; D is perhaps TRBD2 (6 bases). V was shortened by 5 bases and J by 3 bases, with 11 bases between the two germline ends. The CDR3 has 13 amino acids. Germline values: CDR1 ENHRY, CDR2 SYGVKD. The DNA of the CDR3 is TGTGCCATCAGTCCCCCGGGGGACTACGAGCAGTACTTC. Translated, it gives CAISPPGDYEQYF.

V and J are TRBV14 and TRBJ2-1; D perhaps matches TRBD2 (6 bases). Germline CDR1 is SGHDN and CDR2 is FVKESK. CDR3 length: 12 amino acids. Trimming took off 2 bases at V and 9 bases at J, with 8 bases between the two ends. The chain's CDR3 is CASSQREFEQFF. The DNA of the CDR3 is TGTGCCAGCAGCCAACGGGAGTTTGAGCAGTTCTTC.

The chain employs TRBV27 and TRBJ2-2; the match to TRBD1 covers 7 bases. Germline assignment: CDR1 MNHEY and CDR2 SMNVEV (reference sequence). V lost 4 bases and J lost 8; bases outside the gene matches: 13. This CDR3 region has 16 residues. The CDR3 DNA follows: TGTGCCAGCAGTTCTAATATGACAGGGCCTTTTGGGGAGCTGTTTTTT. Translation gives CASSSNMTGPFGELFF.

CDR3 in DNA: TGTGCCAGCAGCTTATGGGCCCCGACAGGGACCACCGGGGAGCTGTTTTTT. It translates to CASSLWAPTGTTGELFF. The V gene is TRBV7-3, the J gene TRBJ2-2; TRBD1 agrees at 7 bases. Germline CDR1 and CDR2: SGHTA and FQGTGA. The CDR3 consists of 17 residues. Germline trimming cut 2 bases from V and 4 bases from J; bases unmatched to any gene: 10.

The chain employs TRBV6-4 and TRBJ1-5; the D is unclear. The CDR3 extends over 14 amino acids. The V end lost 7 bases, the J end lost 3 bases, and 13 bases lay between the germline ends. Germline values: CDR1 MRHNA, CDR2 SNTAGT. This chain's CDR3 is CASNGHSPNQPQHF. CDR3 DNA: TGTGCCAGCAATGGTCACAGCCCCAATCAGCCCCAGCATTTT.

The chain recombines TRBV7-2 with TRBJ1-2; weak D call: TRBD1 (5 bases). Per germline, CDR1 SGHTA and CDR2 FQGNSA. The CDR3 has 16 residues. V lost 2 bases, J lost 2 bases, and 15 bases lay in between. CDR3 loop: CASSLYTPGGNYGYTF. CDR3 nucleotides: TGTGCCAGCAGCTTATATACCCCGGGGGGAAACTATGGCTACACCTTC.

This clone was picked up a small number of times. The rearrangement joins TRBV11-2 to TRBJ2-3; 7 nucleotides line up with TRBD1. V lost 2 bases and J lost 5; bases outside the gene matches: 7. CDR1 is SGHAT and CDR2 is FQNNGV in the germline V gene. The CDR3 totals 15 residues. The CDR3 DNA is TGTGCCAGCAGCTTAAAAGGGGGCTCGGAAGATACGCAGTATTTT. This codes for CASSLKGGSEDTQYF.

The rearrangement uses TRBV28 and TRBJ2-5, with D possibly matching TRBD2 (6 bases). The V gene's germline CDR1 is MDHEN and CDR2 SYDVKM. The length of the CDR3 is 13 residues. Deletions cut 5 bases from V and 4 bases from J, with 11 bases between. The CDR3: CASSRGLPETQYF. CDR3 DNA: TGTGCCAGCAGTCGGGGACTCCCAGAGACCCAGTACTTC.

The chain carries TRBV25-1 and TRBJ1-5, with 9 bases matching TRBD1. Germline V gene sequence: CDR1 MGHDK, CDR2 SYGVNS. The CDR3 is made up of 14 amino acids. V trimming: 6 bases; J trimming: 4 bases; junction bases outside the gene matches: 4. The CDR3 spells CASSPQGANQPQHF. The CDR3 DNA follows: TGTGCCAGCAGCCCACAGGGGGCTAATCAGCCCCAGCATTTT.

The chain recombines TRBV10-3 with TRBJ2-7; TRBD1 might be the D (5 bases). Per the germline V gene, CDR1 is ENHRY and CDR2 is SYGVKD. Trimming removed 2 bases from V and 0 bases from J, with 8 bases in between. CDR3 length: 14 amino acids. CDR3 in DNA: TGTGCCATCAGTGAGAGGGGATCCTCCTACGAGCAGTACTTC. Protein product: CAISERGSSYEQYF.

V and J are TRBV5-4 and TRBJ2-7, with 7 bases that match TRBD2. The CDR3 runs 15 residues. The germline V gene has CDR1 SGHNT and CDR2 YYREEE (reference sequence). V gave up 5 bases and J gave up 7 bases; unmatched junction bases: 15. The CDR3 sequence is CASSLGWGGSKEQYF. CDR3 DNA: TGTGCCAGCAGTCTCGGGTGGGGCGGGAGTAAAGAGCAGTACTTC. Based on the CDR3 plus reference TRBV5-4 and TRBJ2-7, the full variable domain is ETGVTQSPTHLIKTRGQQVTLRCSSQSGHNTVSWYQQALGQGPQFIFQYYREEENGRGNFPPRFSGLQFPNYSSELNVNALELDDSALYLCASSLGWGGSKEQYFGPGTRLTVT.

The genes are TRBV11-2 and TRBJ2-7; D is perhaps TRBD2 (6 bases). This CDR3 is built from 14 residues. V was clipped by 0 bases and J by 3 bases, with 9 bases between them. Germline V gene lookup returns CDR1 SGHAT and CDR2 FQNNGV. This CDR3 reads CASSLEGGDYEQYF. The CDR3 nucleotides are TGTGCCAGCAGCTTAGAAGGAGGGGACTACGAGCAGTACTTC. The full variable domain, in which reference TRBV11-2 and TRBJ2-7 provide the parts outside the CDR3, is EAGVAQSPRYKIIEKRQSVAFWCNPISGHATLYWYQQILGQGPKLLIQFQNNGVVDDSQLPKDRFSAERLKGVDSTLKIQPAKLEDSAVYLCASSLEGGDYEQYFGPGTRLTVT.

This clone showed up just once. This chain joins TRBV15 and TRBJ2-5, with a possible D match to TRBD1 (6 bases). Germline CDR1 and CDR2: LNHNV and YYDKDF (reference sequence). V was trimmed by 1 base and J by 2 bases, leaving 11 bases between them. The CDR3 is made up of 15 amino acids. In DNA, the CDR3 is TGTGCCACCAGCAGAGGGGGACACATACAAGAGACCCAGTACTTC. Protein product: CATSRGGHIQETQYF.

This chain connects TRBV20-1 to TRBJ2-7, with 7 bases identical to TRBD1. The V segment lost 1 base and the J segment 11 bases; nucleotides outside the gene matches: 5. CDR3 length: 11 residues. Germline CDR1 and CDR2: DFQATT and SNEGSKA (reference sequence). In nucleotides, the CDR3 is TGCAGTGCTAGAGTCGACAGGGTGGAGTACTTC. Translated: CSARVDRVEYF.

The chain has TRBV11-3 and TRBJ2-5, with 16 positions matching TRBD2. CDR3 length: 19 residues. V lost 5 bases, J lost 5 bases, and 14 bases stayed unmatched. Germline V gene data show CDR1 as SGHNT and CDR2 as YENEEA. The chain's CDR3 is CASSPPGLAGGARWETQYF. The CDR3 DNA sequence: TGTGCCAGCAGCCCACCGGGACTAGCGGGAGGGGCTAGGTGGGAGACCCAGTACTTC.

The CDR3 region is CASSEGRDTEAFF. The CDR3 DNA reads TGTGCCAGCAGTGAAGGCAGGGACACTGAAGCTTTCTTT. The rearrangement uses TRBV2 and TRBJ1-1; weak D call: TRBD1 (5 bases). Looked up from germline, CDR1 is SNHLY and CDR2 is FYNNEI. The length of the CDR3 is 13 residues. The V end was cut by 1 base, the J end by 3 bases, with 6 bases between.

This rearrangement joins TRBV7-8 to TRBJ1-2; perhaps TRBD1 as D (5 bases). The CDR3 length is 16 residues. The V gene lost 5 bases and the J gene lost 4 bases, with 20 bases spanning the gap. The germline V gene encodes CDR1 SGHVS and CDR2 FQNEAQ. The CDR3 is CASSPGRWGSRYGYTF. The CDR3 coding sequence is TGTGCCAGCAGCCCTGGTCGATGGGGCAGTCGCTATGGCTACACCTTC.

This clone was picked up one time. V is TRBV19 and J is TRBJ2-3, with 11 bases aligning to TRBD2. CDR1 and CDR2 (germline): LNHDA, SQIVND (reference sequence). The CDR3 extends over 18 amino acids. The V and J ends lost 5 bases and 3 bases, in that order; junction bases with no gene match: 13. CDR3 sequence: CASSAGLAGGEGTDTQYF. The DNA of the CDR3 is TGTGCCAGTAGTGCGGGGCTAGCGGGGGGAGAAGGGACAGATACGCAGTATTTT.

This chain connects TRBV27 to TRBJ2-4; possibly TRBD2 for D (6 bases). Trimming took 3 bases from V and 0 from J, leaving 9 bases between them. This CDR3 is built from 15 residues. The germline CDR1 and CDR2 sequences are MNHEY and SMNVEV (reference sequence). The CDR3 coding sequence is TGTGCCAGCAGTTTGGGACTTCTAGCCAAAAACATTCAGTACTTC. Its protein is CASSLGLLAKNIQYF.